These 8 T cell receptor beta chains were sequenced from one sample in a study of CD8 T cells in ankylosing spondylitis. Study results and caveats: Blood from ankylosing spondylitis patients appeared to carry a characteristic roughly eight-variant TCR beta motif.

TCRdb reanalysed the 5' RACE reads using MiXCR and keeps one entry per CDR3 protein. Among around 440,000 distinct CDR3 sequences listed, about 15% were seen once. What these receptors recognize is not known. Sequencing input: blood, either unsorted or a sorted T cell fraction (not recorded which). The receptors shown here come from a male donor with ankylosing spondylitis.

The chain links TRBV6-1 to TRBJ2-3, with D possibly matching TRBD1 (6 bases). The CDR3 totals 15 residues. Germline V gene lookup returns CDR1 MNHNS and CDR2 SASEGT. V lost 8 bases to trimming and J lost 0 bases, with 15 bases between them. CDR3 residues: CASAPPGHSTDTQYF. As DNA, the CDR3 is TGTGCCAGCGCCCCTCCGGGACACAGCACAGATACGCAGTATTTT.

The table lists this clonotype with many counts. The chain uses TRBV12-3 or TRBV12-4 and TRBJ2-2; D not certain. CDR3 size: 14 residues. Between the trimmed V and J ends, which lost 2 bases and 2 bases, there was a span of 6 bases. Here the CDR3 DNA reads TGTGCCAGCAGTTTATATGGCAACACCGGGGAGCTGTTTTTT. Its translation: CASSLYGNTGELFF.

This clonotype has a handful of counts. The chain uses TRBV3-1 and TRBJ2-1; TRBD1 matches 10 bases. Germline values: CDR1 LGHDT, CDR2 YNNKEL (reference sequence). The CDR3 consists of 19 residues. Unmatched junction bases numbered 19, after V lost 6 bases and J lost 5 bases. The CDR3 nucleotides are TGTGCCAGCAGTTACCGGGACAGGGGCAATCCCAGGGGGAACAATGAGCAGTTCTTC. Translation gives CASSYRDRGNPRGNNEQFF.

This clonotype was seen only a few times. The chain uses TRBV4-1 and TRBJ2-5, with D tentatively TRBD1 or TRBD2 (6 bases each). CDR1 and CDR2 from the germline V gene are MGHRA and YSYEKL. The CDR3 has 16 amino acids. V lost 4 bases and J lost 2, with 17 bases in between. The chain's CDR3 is CASSPSGGPSQETQYF. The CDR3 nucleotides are TGCGCCAGCAGCCCTAGTGGGGGGCCCTCACAAGAGACCCAGTACTTC.

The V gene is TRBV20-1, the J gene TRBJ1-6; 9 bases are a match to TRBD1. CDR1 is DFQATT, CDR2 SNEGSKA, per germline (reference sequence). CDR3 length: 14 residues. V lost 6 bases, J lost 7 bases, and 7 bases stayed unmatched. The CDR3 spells CSAYRGQKNSPLHF. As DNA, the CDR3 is TGCAGTGCATACAGGGGGCAAAAGAATTCACCCCTCCACTTT.

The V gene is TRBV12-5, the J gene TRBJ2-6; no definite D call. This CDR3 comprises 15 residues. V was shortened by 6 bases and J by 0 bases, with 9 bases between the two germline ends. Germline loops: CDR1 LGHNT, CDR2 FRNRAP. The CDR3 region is CASGLWSSGANVLTF. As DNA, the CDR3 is TGTGCTAGTGGATTATGGAGCTCTGGGGCCAACGTCCTGACTTTC.

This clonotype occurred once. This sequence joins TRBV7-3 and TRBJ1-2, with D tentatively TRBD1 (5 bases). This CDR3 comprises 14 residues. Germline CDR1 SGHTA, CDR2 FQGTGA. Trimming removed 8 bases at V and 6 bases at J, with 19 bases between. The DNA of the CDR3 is TGTGCCAGCGGGAGCTTGGTGGGGCTGGATGGCTACACCTTC. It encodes CASGSLVGLDGYTF.

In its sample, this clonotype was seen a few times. The CDR3 region is CAIRGDGLGEGYTF. For the CDR3, the DNA is TGTGCCATCAGGGGGGATGGCCTCGGAGAGGGCTACACCTTC. The V call is TRBV10-3, the J call TRBJ1-2; a weak D match, TRBD1 (5 bases). CDR3 length: 14 residues. The V gene's germline CDR1 is ENHRY and CDR2 SYGVKD. Trimming took off 6 bases at V and 8 bases at J, with 19 bases between the two ends.